The rows below give T cell receptor beta chains drawn from one sample of a study of T cell changes during pregnancy in multiple sclerosis. Measured with immunoSEQ multiplex PCR; TCRdb has only the in-frame clones, and not every one. The sample shows tens of thousands of clones, around nine tenths of them seen only once. The material was peripheral blood, obtained in the third trimester of pregnancy. These receptors were taken from a female donor with multiple sclerosis, enrolled in a pregnancy study. Both conserved end residues are part of each CDR3. Fields, in order: V gene, J gene, D gene, clone size, CDR3 protein, CDR3 DNA. D genes are given only for firm matches. Where a row states a size, it is once, few, many or the class of an expanded clone; other rows omit it.

TRBV28,TRBJ2-5,-,once,CASSLRDETQYF,TGTGCCAGCAGCCTCAGGGATGAGACCCAGTACTTC
TRBV2,TRBJ1-3,-,-,CASSDGGRKNTIYF,TGTGCCAGCAGTGATGGGGGCAGGAAGAACACCATATATTTT
TRBV11-2,TRBJ2-1,-,-,CASSHPGGGYYNEQFF,TGTGCCAGCAGCCACCCGGGGGGCGGTTATTACAATGAGCAGTTCTTC
TRBV5-1,TRBJ2-7,-,-,CASSLVDRGGYEQYF,TGCGCCAGCAGCTTGGTTGATAGGGGTGGTTACGAGCAGTACTTC
TRBV7-6,TRBJ2-1,TRBD2,-,CASSERWASGSNEQFF,TGTGCCAGCAGCGAACGTTGGGCTAGCGGGAGTAATGAGCAGTTCTTC
TRBV9,TRBJ1-1,TRBD1,once,CASSSSGSGGNGNTEAFF,TGTGCCAGCAGCTCTTCCGGATCAGGGGGTAATGGGAACACTGAAGCTTTCTTT
TRBV2,TRBJ2-1,TRBD2,-,CASTSGRTSGYNEQFF,TGTGCCAGCACCTCAGGTAGGACTAGCGGCTACAATGAGCAGTTCTTC
TRBV9,TRBJ2-1,-,-,CASSVDANSYNEQFF,TGTGCCAGCAGCGTAGATGCTAACTCCTACAATGAGCAGTTCTTC
TRBV19,TRBJ1-2,-,-,CASSIKTDSSYGYTF,TGTGCCAGTAGTATAAAGACGGACTCTTCCTATGGCTACACCTTC
TRBV7-9,TRBJ2-1,-,-,CASSAPPSWSYNEQFF,TGTGCCAGCAGCGCGCCTCCTAGCTGGTCCTACAATGAGCAGTTCTTC
TRBV7-8,TRBJ2-1,TRBD2,-,CASRRGRAFDEQFF,TGTGCCAGCAGGCGCGGGAGGGCCTTTGATGAGCAGTTCTTC
TRBV7-9,TRBJ1-3,-,-,CASSLQGDSGNTIYF,TGTGCCAGCAGCTTACAAGGGGACTCTGGAAACACCATATATTTT
TRBV27,TRBJ2-1,TRBD2,once,CASSLVTSGAGYNEQFF,TGTGCCAGCAGTTTAGTAACTAGCGGAGCGGGGTACAATGAGCAGTTCTTC
TRBV18,TRBJ2-7,TRBD1,-,CASSLGQDYEQYF,TGTGCCAGCTCCCTGGGACAGGACTACGAGCAGTACTTC
TRBV6-5,TRBJ2-2,TRBD2,-,CASNYGGRYPGELFF,TGTGCCAGCAATTATGGCGGGAGGTATCCCGGGGAGCTGTTTTTT
TRBV10-3,TRBJ2-3,TRBD2,-,CAIRKTSGSPDTQYF,TGTGCCATCAGGAAGACTAGCGGGAGCCCAGATACGCAGTATTTT
TRBV7-2,TRBJ1-6,-,-,CASSLGIPGFGNSPLHF,TGTGCCAGCAGCTTAGGCATCCCGGGGTTCGGAAATTCACCCCTCCACTTT
TRBV28,TRBJ2-4,TRBD2,-,CASSHSGKLAKNIQYF,TGTGCCAGCAGCCATAGCGGGAAGCTAGCCAAAAACATTCAGTACTTC
TRBV10-1,TRBJ2-7,-,-,CASSESPGYEQYF,TGCGCCAGCAGTGAGTCGCCCGGCTACGAGCAGTACTTC
TRBV27,TRBJ2-1,TRBD2,-,CASSLSGTSGRAYNEQFF,TGTGCCAGCAGTTTATCCGGGACTAGCGGGAGGGCCTACAATGAGCAGTTCTTC
TRBV30,TRBJ1-1,TRBD1,-,CAWRFGTVAEAFF,TGTGCCTGGAGGTTCGGGACAGTCGCTGAAGCTTTCTTT
TRBV10-3,TRBJ1-3,-,-,CAIREGGEGNTIYF,TGTGCCATCAGGGAAGGTGGAGAGGGAAACACCATATATTTT
TRBV4-2,TRBJ2-1,TRBD2,-,CASSQEINLAGDRGQFF,TGTGCCAGCAGCCAAGAAATCAACTTAGCGGGAGATCGGGGGCAGTTCTTC
TRBV2,TRBJ2-7,-,-,CASNPDRHYEQYF,TGTGCCAGCAACCCCGACAGACACTACGAGCAGTACTTC
TRBV5-1,TRBJ2-1,TRBD2,-,CASSLAPSGGSYNEQFF,TGCGCCAGCAGCTTGGCGCCTAGCGGGGGCTCCTACAATGAGCAGTTCTTC
TRBV10-1,TRBJ1-4,TRBD1,-,CASSGRDSEKLFF,TGCGCCAGCAGTGGCCGGGACAGCGAAAAACTGTTTTTT
TRBV11-2,TRBJ2-1,TRBD2,-,CASSPTPWRELYNEQFF,TGTGCCAGCAGCCCAACCCCCTGGCGGGAGCTATACAATGAGCAGTTCTTC
TRBV6-5,TRBJ1-5,-,few,CASSLDSTNQPQHF,TGTGCCAGCAGTTTAGACAGCACCAATCAGCCCCAGCATTTT
TRBV5-6,TRBJ2-5,TRBD2,once,CASSSTAGPQTQYF,TGTGCCAGCAGCTCCACAGCGGGACCCCAGACCCAGTACTTC
TRBV7-3,TRBJ2-5,TRBD2,-,CASSLVAGDETQYF,TGTGCCAGCAGCTTAGTAGCGGGAGACGAGACCCAGTACTTC
TRBV10-1,TRBJ2-2,-,-,CASSESGGTGELFF,TGCGCCAGCAGTGAGTCTGGAGGGACCGGGGAGCTGTTTTTT
TRBV9,TRBJ1-1,-,-,CASNDGSVRTEAFF,TGTGCCAGCAACGACGGGAGTGTAAGAACTGAAGCTTTCTTT
TRBV19,TRBJ2-7,-,-,CASSIEVHYEQYF,TGTGCCAGTAGTATTGAGGTCCACTACGAGCAGTACTTC
TRBV18,TRBJ2-1,TRBD2,-,CASSPRSGGSYNEQFF,TGTGCCAGCTCACCACGTAGCGGGGGGTCCTACAATGAGCAGTTCTTC
TRBV10-2,TRBJ1-5,-,-,CASSEEPSNQPQHF,TGCGCCAGCAGTGAGGAGCCGAGCAATCAGCCCCAGCATTTT
TRBV4-3,TRBJ2-4,TRBD1,-,CASSQDDRVAKNIQYF,TGCGCCAGCAGCCAAGATGACAGGGTAGCCAAAAACATTCAGTACTTC
TRBV14,TRBJ2-3,TRBD2,-,CASSLHRTSGASTDTQYF,TGTGCCAGCAGCCTTCATCGTACTAGCGGGGCTAGCACAGATACGCAGTATTTT
TRBV6-5,TRBJ1-3,-,-,CASSYDGTGNTIYF,TGTGCCAGCAGTTACGATGGCACTGGAAACACCATATATTTT
TRBV7-9,TRBJ2-1,-,-,CASSGRDNEQFF,TGTGCCAGCAGCGGCCGGGACAATGAGCAGTTCTTC
TRBV30,TRBJ1-1,-,-,CAWSQMNTEAFF,TGTGCCTGGAGTCAGATGAACACTGAAGCTTTCTTT
TRBV11-2,TRBJ2-7,TRBD2,-,CASSYLTPGLAVYEQYF,TGTGCCAGCAGCTACTTAACCCCGGGACTAGCGGTCTACGAGCAGTACTTC
TRBV6-5,TRBJ1-2,-,-,CASSYATPEIYGYTF,TGTGCCAGCAGTTACGCGACACCTGAAATCTATGGCTACACCTTC
TRBV28,TRBJ2-1,TRBD1,-,CASSSVPGQGVSSYNEQFF,TGTGCCAGCAGTTCGGTCCCGGGACAGGGGGTGAGCTCCTACAATGAGCAGTTCTTC
TRBV7-2,TRBJ2-3,TRBD1,-,CASSADRGRAADTQYF,TGTGCCAGCAGCGCCGACAGGGGGCGGGCAGCAGATACGCAGTATTTT
TRBV19,TRBJ1-2,TRBD1,-,CASGLTGGGKSRGYTF,TGTGCCAGTGGATTGACAGGGGGCGGAAAGTCTCGGGGCTACACCTTC
TRBV5-8,TRBJ1-3,-,-,CASSLARGDTIYF,TGTGCCAGCAGCTTGGCACGAGGAGACACCATATATTTT
TRBV7-9,TRBJ1-4,TRBD1,-,CASSLTGATTNEKLFF,TGTGCCAGCAGCTTAACAGGGGCGACAACTAATGAAAAACTGTTTTTT
TRBV28,TRBJ1-2,-,-,CASTPWGEFPFYGYTF,TGTGCCAGCACCCCCTGGGGGGAGTTTCCCTTCTATGGCTACACCTTC